This T cell receptor beta chain was sequenced for a study of T-cell memory formation after mild COVID-19. Study findings and constraints: Second-wave clones reaching peak frequency on day 37 lacked confirmed SARS-CoV-2 specificity.

Researchers used 5'RACE with constant-segment primers to make TCR alpha and TCR beta cDNA libraries that carry sample barcodes and UMIs. TCRdb processed the 5' RACE reads anew with MiXCR; each CDR3 protein has one entry. The table includes 550,000 to 650,000 distinct CDR3 sequences, about 18% detected once. A few counts support this clonotype. Antigen: not known. CDR3 length equals 13 residues. CDR1 and CDR2 (germline): SGHTA, FQGNSA. The V end was cut by 3 bases, the J end by 6 bases, with 9 bases between. The rearrangement uses TRBV7-2 and TRBJ2-1; D possibly corresponds to TRBD2 (5 bases). Material for sequencing was PBMCs or a T cell subset sorted from them (not recorded which). This sequence was found in an adult woman who had mild COVID-19 (a few samples of this study predate the infection). Cell type and time point are not known. The CDR3 spells CASSLASTNEQFF. The CDR3 bases are TGTGCCAGCAGCTTGGCTAGCACCAATGAGCAGTTCTTC.